This record looks at one T cell receptor (beta chain) sequence and its context. The specificity of this receptor is unknown. There are no base qualities to consult, and no much larger clone falls within one base. The CDR1 and CDR2 encoded by the germline V gene are SGHRS and YFSETQ. V trim: 4 bases; J trim: 2 bases; unmatched bases: 9. Including the terminal cysteine and phenylalanine, the CDR3 comprises 16 residues. Only CDR3 DNA is held: 48 bases, read in frame from base 1. The trial excluded patients who had a history of autoimmune disease or who were on systemic immunosuppression. Peripheral blood for TCR sequencing was collected from all dose cohorts at baseline, on cycle 4 day 1, and on cycle 7 day 1. Samples came from an open-label, multicenter, first-in-human phase I dose-escalation trial of ivuxolimab. Adults with locally advanced or metastatic head and neck squamous cell, hepatocellular, melanoma or renal cell carcinoma were enrolled in the trial. Before TCR sequencing, CD4+ T cells and CD8+ T cells from peripheral blood were sorted into separate populations.

The data are from a study of OX40 agonist ivuxolimab in advanced cancers. General notes on the study: Ivuxolimab was a fully human IgG2 agonistic monoclonal antibody targeting the costimulatory receptor OX40 (CD134). Intravenous ivuxolimab was administered to patients every 2 weeks at six dose levels: 0.01, 0.1, 0.3, 1.5, 3 and 10 mg/kg. Among the 50 to 55 dose-escalation patients, about 19 had hepatocellular carcinoma, 15 melanoma, 9 renal cell carcinoma and 9 head and neck cancer. In the dose-escalation cohort, more than 75% of patients were male, and the mean age was approximately 60 years, with a range of about 23 to 90. Patients were allowed to have had prior anti-PD-1, anti-PD-L1 or anti-CTLA-4 therapy, and approximately 40% of the dose-escalation patients had been treated with checkpoint inhibitors. Partial responses were achieved by three dose-escalation patients, of whom one had hepatocellular carcinoma and two had cutaneous melanoma. The purpose of peripheral TCRbeta sequencing was to test whether ivuxolimab changed TCR sequence diversity and led to clonal T-cell expansion. The paper covers the monotherapy dose-escalation part of the phase I ivuxolimab trial, which included N ≈ 57 patients. Broad study findings and their caveats: Clonal expansion of both CD4+ and CD8+ blood T cells was observed from baseline to week 6 at doses 0.1 to 3.0 mg/kg. Partial responders in the 0.1-3.0 mg/kg groups had among the lowest normalized peripheral clonal expansion, especially among CD8+ T cells. Antigen specificity was not determined for the clonally expanded peripheral T cells. Low levels of normalized T-cell clonal expansion were also shown by some nonresponding patients. After ivuxolimab, expanded clones were on average more numerous among CD8+ T cells than among CD4+ T cells.

For sequencing of the TCRbeta CDR3 region, genomic DNA was extracted from the sorted cells. TCRbeta CDR3 regions were sequenced using the immunoSEQ Assay. The source is immuneACCESS, and TCRdb retained only in-frame sequences with V and J called. Part of the clones is not carried over; for the studies checked, unresolved V genes explain less than half of this, and the remainder is unexplained. Recorded for this sample are tens of thousands of clones; roughly 85% of them occurred a single time. The ten top clones hold roughly 0.62% of the sample. The specimen was CD4+ or CD8+ T cells sorted from blood, collected in a trial of the OX40 agonist ivuxolimab. The receptor chain draws on TRBV5-1 and TRBJ2-3, and TRBD1 matches 8 of the central bases. This TCR derives from an adult with an advanced solid tumor such as melanoma, head and neck, liver or kidney cancer. The DNA sequence is TGCGCCAGCAGCATTGGACAGGGCGGTTCCACAGATACGCAGTATTTT. Its translation is CASSIGQGGSTDTQYF.